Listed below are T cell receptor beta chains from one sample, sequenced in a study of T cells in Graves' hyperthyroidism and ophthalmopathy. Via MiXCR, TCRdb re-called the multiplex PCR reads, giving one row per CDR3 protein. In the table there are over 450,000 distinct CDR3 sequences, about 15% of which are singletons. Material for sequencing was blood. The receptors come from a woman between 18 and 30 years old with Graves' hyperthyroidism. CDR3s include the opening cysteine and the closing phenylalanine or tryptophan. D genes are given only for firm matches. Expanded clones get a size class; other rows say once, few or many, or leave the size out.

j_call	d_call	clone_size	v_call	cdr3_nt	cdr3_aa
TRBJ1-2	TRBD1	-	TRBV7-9	TGTGCCAGCAGCCCCGGGGACAGGCATCACTACACCTTC	CASSPGDRHHYTF
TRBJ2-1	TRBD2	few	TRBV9	TGTGCCAGCAGCGTTTGGGGGACTAGCGGGCCTAGCTCCTACAATGAGCAGTTCTTC	CASSVWGTSGPSSYNEQFF
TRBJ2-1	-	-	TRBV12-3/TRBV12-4	TGTGCCAGCAGTTACGATCCTAGCCGCCGATTCAGCTCCTACAATGAGCAGTTCTTC	CASSYDPSRRFSSYNEQFF
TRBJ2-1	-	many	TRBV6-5	TGTGCCAGCAGTTACATTGGGGTCTGGGGCTCCTACAATGAGCAGTTCTTC	CASSYIGVWGSYNEQFF
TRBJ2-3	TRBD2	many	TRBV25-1	TGTGCCAGCAGTGAATTGAGTAGCGGGAATTCAGATACGCAGTATTTT	CASSELSSGNSDTQYF
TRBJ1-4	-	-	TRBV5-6	TGTGCCAGCAGCAGGGTAAATGAAAAACTGTTTTTT	CASSRVNEKLFF
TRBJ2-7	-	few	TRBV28	TGCGCCAGCAGTACGGGAGAGCCCTACGGGCAGTACTTC	CASSTGEPYGQYF
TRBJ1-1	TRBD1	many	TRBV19	TGTGCCAGTAGTAAAGACGACTCCCAAGGAACGGACAGGTGGAACACTGAAGCTTTCTTT	CASSKDDSQGTDRWNTEAFF
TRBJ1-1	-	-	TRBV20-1	TGCAGTGCAAAGCAGGGGAACTACATGGACACTGAAGCTTTCTTT	CSAKQGNYMDTEAFF
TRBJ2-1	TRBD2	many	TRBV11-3	TGTGCCAGCAGAGGACTAGCGGCCTACAATGAGCAGTTCTTC	CASRGLAAYNEQFF
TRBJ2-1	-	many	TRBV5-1	TGCGCCAGCACCTTAGCCACCAGGCTAGCCACCTACAATGAGCAGTTCTTC	CASTLATRLATYNEQFF
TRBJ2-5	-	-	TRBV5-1	TGCGCCAGCAGTTCGGAGTTGGGAGAGACCCAGTACTTC	CASSSELGETQYF
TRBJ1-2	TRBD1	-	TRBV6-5	TGTGCCAGCAGTTACTCTGACAGGGGATCGTATGGCTACACCTTC	CASSYSDRGSYGYTF
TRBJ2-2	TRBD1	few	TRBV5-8	TGTGCCAGCAGCTCGCTGACAGGGGCGAACACCGGGGAGCTGTTTTTT	CASSSLTGANTGELFF
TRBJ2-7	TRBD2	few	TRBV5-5	TGTGCCAGCAGCTTGGAACTAGCGGGAGGTCGCCTCGAGCAGTACTTC	CASSLELAGGRLEQYF
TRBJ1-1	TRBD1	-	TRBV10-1	TGCGCCAGCAGTGACCGGGACAGAAGACCCACTGAAGCTTTCTTT	CASSDRDRRPTEAFF
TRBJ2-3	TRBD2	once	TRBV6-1	TGCGCCAGCAGTGAGTTTGGAGCGGGAGGCCCCACAGATACGCAGTATTTT	CASSEFGAGGPTDTQYF
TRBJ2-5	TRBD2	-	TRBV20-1	TGCAGTGCTAGAGATCGGGCGGGAGTGATCCAAGAGACCCAGTACTTC	CSARDRAGVIQETQYF
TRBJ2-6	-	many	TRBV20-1	TGCAGTGCGCCCCCACAGCCTGATAGGACTGGGGCCAACGTCCTGACTTTC	CSAPPQPDRTGANVLTF
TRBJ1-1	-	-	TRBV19	TGTGCCAGTAAAATGTTGGGAGGAGCTTTCTTT	CASKMLGGAFF
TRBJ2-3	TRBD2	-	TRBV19	TGTGCCAGTAAAAAGGTGGCGGGAGACACAGATACGCAGTATTTT	CASKKVAGDTDTQYF
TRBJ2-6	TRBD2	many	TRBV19	TGTGCCAGCATTAGCGGGGACTCTGGGGCCAACGTCCTGACTTTC	CASISGDSGANVLTF
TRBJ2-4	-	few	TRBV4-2	TGTGCCAGCAGCCAAGGACAGGCGCAGGCAAACATTCAGTACTTC	CASSQGQAQANIQYF
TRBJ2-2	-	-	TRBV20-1	TGCAGTGTTCAGGAGACCGCGAACACCGGGGAGCTGTTTTTT	CSVQETANTGELFF
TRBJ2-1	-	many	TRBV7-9	TGTGCCAGCGGGGCGGGTGGATCGAATGAGCAGTTCTTC	CASGAGGSNEQFF
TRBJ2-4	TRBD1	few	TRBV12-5	TGTGCTAGTGTCCATATCAGGCAGGGGGCGTTTGGCAAAAACATTCAGTACTTC	CASVHIRQGAFGKNIQYF
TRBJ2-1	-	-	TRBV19	TGTGCCAGTAGTACGGCAGTGCTAACTGAGCAGTTCTTC	CASSTAVLTEQFF
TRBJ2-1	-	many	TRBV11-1	TGTGCCAGCAGCCCTTCCTCTCGTTTGAATGAGCAGTTCTTC	CASSPSSRLNEQFF
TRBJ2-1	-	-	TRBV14	TGTGCCAGCAGCCACGGACCCCAAGAGGTTGGAAATGAGCAGTTCTTC	CASSHGPQEVGNEQFF
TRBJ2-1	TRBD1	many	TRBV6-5	TGTGCCAGCAGTTACGACAGGGGACCAGGTTCCTACAATGAGCAGTTCTTC	CASSYDRGPGSYNEQFF
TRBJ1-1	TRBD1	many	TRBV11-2	TGTGCCAGCAGTCCGGACAGGCTAAAGATGAACACTGAAGCTTTCTTT	CASSPDRLKMNTEAFF
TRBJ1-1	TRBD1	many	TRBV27	TGTGCCAGCAGCCGTCGGGGACAGGGGCTTGAGAGGACTGAAGCTTTCTTT	CASSRRGQGLERTEAFF
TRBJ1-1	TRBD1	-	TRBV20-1	TGCAGTGCTAGAGGGACAGGGAAGACTGAAGCTTTCTTT	CSARGTGKTEAFF
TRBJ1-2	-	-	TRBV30	TGTGCCTGGAGTGTAAGCAGGGATTATGGCTACACCTTC	CAWSVSRDYGYTF
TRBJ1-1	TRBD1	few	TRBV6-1	TGTGCCAGCAGTGACGGACAGGGTGGGAGGACTGAAGCTTTCTTT	CASSDGQGGRTEAFF
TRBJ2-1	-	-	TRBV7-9	TGTGCCAGCAGCCCCTTCTTCAGTTTCTACAATGAGCAGTTCTTC	CASSPFFSFYNEQFF
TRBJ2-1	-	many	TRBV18	TGTGCCAGCTCACCTCTACCCACAGGGTTTAATGAGCAGTTCTTC	CASSPLPTGFNEQFF
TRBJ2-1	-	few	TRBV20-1	TGCAGCACCCAGGGGGCTAGCGGGTACAATGAGCAGTTCTTC	CSTQGASGYNEQFF
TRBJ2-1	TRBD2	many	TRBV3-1	TGTGCCAGCAGCCAAGTGGGGCTAGCGGGGCTCTACAATGAGCAGTTCTTC	CASSQVGLAGLYNEQFF
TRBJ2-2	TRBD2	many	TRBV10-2	TGCGCCAGCAGTGAGTCGAATCCCCCACTAGCGGGAGCGGTCGGGGAGCTGTTTTTT	CASSESNPPLAGAVGELFF
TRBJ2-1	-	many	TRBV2	TGTGCCAGCAGTGATCATGAGGGCAATGAGCAGTTCTTC	CASSDHEGNEQFF
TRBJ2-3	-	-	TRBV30	TGTGCCTGGCTCAAACCGGGACAATCACATACGCAGTATTTT	CAWLKPGQSHTQYF
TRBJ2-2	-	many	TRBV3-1	TGTGCCAGCAGCCAAGCCGGTGGGGGCTCGTTCACCGGGGAGCTGTTTTTT	CASSQAGGGSFTGELFF
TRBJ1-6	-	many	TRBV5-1	TGCGCCAGCAGCTTGGTACAGAAAGATTCACCCCTCCACTTT	CASSLVQKDSPLHF
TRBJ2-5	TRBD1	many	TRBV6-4	TGTGCCAGCAGACCGACAGGGGCCGACCAAGAGACCCAGTACTTC	CASRPTGADQETQYF
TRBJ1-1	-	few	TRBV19	TGTGCCAGTAGTAATACCCGGGACACTGAAGCTTTCTTT	CASSNTRDTEAFF